What follows are 16 T cell receptor beta chains derived from one specimen sequenced in a study of T cell responses to AZD1222 COVID-19 vaccine. Assay used: immunoSEQ multiplex PCR; TCRdb lists only in-frame clones, some missing. The sample contains 100,000 to 150,000 clones, roughly 90% of which appear only once. Here the sequenced sample was peripheral blood, taken 28 days after the second AZD1222 dose. All receptors come from an adult who received the AZD1222 COVID-19 vaccine.

This chain joins TRBV28 and TRBJ2-7, with a weak D call TRBD2 (6 bases). The germline gives CDR1 MDHEN, CDR2 SYDVKM. V gave up 6 bases and J gave up 5 bases, with 14 bases separating them. This CDR3 region has 13 residues. CDR3 DNA: TGTGCCAGCAGCCTGACTAGTCCTAACGAGCAGTACTTC. The encoded protein is CASSLTSPNEQYF.

V gene TRBV28 combines with J gene TRBJ1-2, with a possible D match to TRBD1 (6 bases). Germline assignment: CDR1 MDHEN and CDR2 SYDVKM. The CDR3 loop spans 13 amino acids. V lost 6 bases to trimming and J lost 7 bases, with 15 bases between them. The CDR3 sequence is CASSQQGEGGYTF. Here the CDR3 DNA reads TGTGCCAGCAGCCAACAGGGTGAAGGTGGCTACACCTTC.

This chain uses TRBV21-1 with TRBJ1-3; the table's TRBD1 call for D was not verified on the DNA. TRBV21-1 is tagged as a pseudogene. The CDR3 covers 16 residues. CDR3 residues: CASSDRGAPPWRTIYF. The CDR3 region has the DNA TGTGCCAGCAGCGACAGGGGGGCCCCGCCCTGGCGCACCATATATTTT.

The chain combines TRBV4-2 with TRBJ2-5; 9 bases fit TRBD2. The CDR3 consists of 15 residues. Germline CDR1 and CDR2: LGHNA and YNFKEQ. V lost 0 bases and J lost 7; bases outside the gene matches: 6. The CDR3 reads CASSQDGTSRPTQYF. In DNA form, the CDR3 reads TGTGCCAGCAGCCAAGATGGGACTAGCAGACCGACCCAGTACTTC.

CDR3 in DNA: TGTGCCAGCACTCAGGGGTTTGGGACTGAAGCTTTCTTT. It specifies CASTQGFGTEAFF. This sequence joins TRBV12-3 or TRBV12-4 and TRBJ1-1, with a possible D match to TRBD1 (6 bases). The CDR3 totals 13 residues. V shed 7 bases and J shed 5 bases, with 14 bases lying between them.

The chain couples TRBV15 to TRBJ2-5, with 13 bases aligning to TRBD2. J lost 6 bases, V lost 0 bases, and 7 bases had no gene match. This CDR3 has 17 residues. Germline values: CDR1 LNHNV, CDR2 YYDKDF (reference sequence). This CDR3 is CATSRDLGTSGIKTQYF. The CDR3 region has the DNA TGTGCCACCAGCAGAGATCTGGGGACTAGCGGGATCAAGACCCAGTACTTC.

This chain uses TRBV28 with TRBJ1-1; D gene uncertain. Trimming removed 3 bases from V and 6 bases from J, with 11 bases in between. CDR1 and CDR2 (germline): MDHEN, SYDVKM. There are 13 residues in the CDR3. The CDR3 bases are TGTGCCAGCAGTTTGATCGGTTCCGCTGAAGCTTTCTTT. Translating it yields CASSLIGSAEAFF.

V usage is TRBV28 and J usage is TRBJ2-3; 9 positions match TRBD2. This CDR3 is 15 amino acids long. V shed 5 bases and J 3 bases; nucleotides not matched to a gene: 6. In germline, CDR1 is MDHEN, CDR2 SYDVKM. The CDR3: CASSRTSEGTDTQYF. As DNA, the CDR3 is TGTGCCAGCAGTCGGACTAGCGAGGGGACAGATACGCAGTATTTT.

This clone was counted once. This rearrangement joins TRBV5-6 to TRBJ2-5; 8 nucleotides line up with TRBD1. Trimming at V came to 3 bases and at J to 5 bases, leaving 3 bases not matched to a gene. The CDR3 length is 13 residues. The germline V gene encodes CDR1 SGHDT and CDR2 YYEEEE. The CDR3 region is CASSWGQVETQYF. The CDR3 nucleotides read TGTGCCAGCAGCTGGGGACAGGTGGAGACCCAGTACTTC.

The gene calls are TRBV20-1 and TRBJ2-3; D is possibly TRBD2 (5 bases). V lost 3 bases to trimming and J lost 2 bases, with 21 bases between them. The CDR3 sequence is 17 residues long. CDR1 is DFQATT and CDR2 is SNEGSKA in the germline V gene (reference sequence). The CDR3 is CSASRVPASRNTDTQYF. The CDR3 DNA follows: TGCAGTGCTAGTCGAGTTCCGGCTAGCAGGAACACAGATACGCAGTATTTT.

The rearrangement uses TRBV3-1 (or the pseudogene TRBV3-2) and TRBJ1-2; 9 bases fit TRBD1. V gave up 2 bases and J gave up 2 bases; unmatched junction bases: 12. Germline CDR1 is LGHDT and CDR2 is YNNKEL (reference sequence). The CDR3 runs to 18 residues. In DNA form, the CDR3 reads TGTGCCAGCAGCCAAAGAGGGACAGGGAGGGCGAAGAACTATGGCTACACCTTC. This codes for CASSQRGTGRAKNYGYTF.

This sequence joins TRBV3-1 (or the pseudogene TRBV3-2) and TRBJ1-5, with D perhaps TRBD1 (5 bases). CDR3 length: 14 residues. V lost 3 bases to trimming and J lost 4 bases, with 10 bases between them. The V gene's germline CDR1 is LGHDT and CDR2 YNNKEL (reference sequence). CDR3 sequence: CASSQRQLNQPQHF. As DNA, the CDR3 is TGTGCCAGCAGCCAGCGACAGTTAAATCAGCCCCAGCATTTT.

The chain links TRBV3-1 (or the pseudogene TRBV3-2) to TRBJ2-7; D uncertain. CDR3 length: 14 amino acids. The germline gives CDR1 LGHDT, CDR2 YNNKEL (reference sequence). V lost 3 bases and J lost 3, with 12 bases in between. The DNA of the CDR3 is TGTGCCAGCAGCCACCCTAAGGACGGCTACGAGCAGTACTTC. Translating it yields CASSHPKDGYEQYF.

V usage is TRBV7-3 and J usage is TRBJ2-7, with D uncertain. CDR1 SGHTA and CDR2 FQGTGA come from the germline V gene. V lost 5 bases and J 6 bases, leaving 8 bases between the germline ends. This CDR3 contains 11 residues. CDR3 residues: CASSVGGEQYF. The CDR3 DNA reads as TGTGCCAGCAGCGTGGGTGGCGAGCAGTACTTC.

The DNA of the CDR3 is TGTGCCAGCAGTGAGGGCGATACGCAGTATTTT. This sequence encodes CASSEGDTQYF. The rearrangement joins TRBV9 to TRBJ2-3, with D perhaps TRBD2 (5 bases). V was clipped by 5 bases and J by 6 bases, with 7 bases between them. There are 11 residues in the CDR3. Germline lookup yields CDR1 SGDLS and CDR2 YYNGEE.

The chain combines TRBV3-1 (or the pseudogene TRBV3-2) with TRBJ2-7; TRBD2 might be the D (6 bases). The V end was cut by 0 bases, the J end by 2 bases, with 14 bases between. The CDR3 has 16 amino acids. Germline V lookup: CDR1 LGHDT, CDR2 YNNKEL (reference sequence). CDR3: CASSQDVSGSAYEQYF. CDR3 nucleotide sequence: TGTGCCAGCAGCCAAGATGTGTCCGGGAGTGCCTACGAGCAGTACTTC.